Presented here are 5 T cell receptor beta chains from one specimen sequenced in a study of OX40 agonist ivuxolimab in advanced cancers. Preparation of the library involved the immunoSEQ multiplex PCR assay. TCRdb holds this immuneACCESS table with in-frame rearrangements only. Some clones are missing; in checked studies, unresolved V genes explain under half, and the rest has no known cause. The sample table lists roughly 80,000 clones, 75% to 90% of them with a count of one. Of the sample, 0.75% to 0.85% falls within the top ten clones. Sequencing used CD4+ or CD8+ T cells sorted from blood, obtained in a trial of the OX40 agonist ivuxolimab. All receptors derive from an adult with an advanced solid tumor such as melanoma, head and neck, liver or kidney cancer.

The chain joins TRBV7-2 to TRBJ2-1, with 10 positions matching TRBD2. V was clipped by 5 bases and J by 7 bases; unmatched bases: 5. The V gene's germline CDR1 is SGHTA and CDR2 FQGNSA. The CDR3 sequence is 14 residues long. The chain's CDR3 is CASSMGLAWNEQFF. Here the CDR3 DNA reads TGTGCCAGCAGCATGGGACTAGCGTGGAATGAGCAGTTCTTC.

This chain joins TRBV2 and TRBJ1-4, with D possibly being TRBD1 (6 bases). The CDR3 spans 15 residues. Germline V gene lookup returns CDR1 SNHLY and CDR2 FYNNEI. The V end lost 5 bases, the J end lost 8 bases, and 18 bases lay between the germline ends. The CDR3 sequence is CASSQGRGRGEKLFF. For the CDR3, the DNA is TGTGCCAGCAGTCAGGGCAGGGGACGGGGGGAAAAACTGTTTTTT.

This rearrangement joins TRBV27 to TRBJ1-5, with a possible D match to TRBD1 (5 bases). This CDR3 is 16 amino acids long. Trimming pared 2 bases from V and 5 bases from J, leaving 16 bases between. Germline-derived CDR1 and CDR2 are MNHEY and SMNVEV (reference sequence). The CDR3 loop is CASSLNAQGGYQPQHF. DNA of the CDR3: TGTGCCAGCAGTTTAAACGCCCAGGGAGGGTATCAGCCCCAGCATTTT.

The chain employs TRBV6-6 and TRBJ1-2; D gene uncertain. CDR3 length: 14 amino acids. V shed 6 bases and J shed 0 bases, with 11 bases lying between them. CDR1 and CDR2 from the germline V gene are MNHNY and SVGAGI (reference sequence). The CDR3 DNA sequence: TGTGCCAGCAGCCAGCAGATAGCTAACTATGGCTACACCTTC. Protein: CASSQQIANYGYTF.

The chain joins TRBV18 to TRBJ2-5; 7 bases are a match to TRBD2. Per germline, CDR1 KGHSH and CDR2 LQKENI. J lost 0 bases, V lost 6 bases, and 4 bases had no gene match. The CDR3 runs 14 residues. As DNA, the CDR3 is TGTGCCAGCTCTTGGCTAGCGGACCAAGAGACCCAGTACTTC. Translating it yields CASSWLADQETQYF.